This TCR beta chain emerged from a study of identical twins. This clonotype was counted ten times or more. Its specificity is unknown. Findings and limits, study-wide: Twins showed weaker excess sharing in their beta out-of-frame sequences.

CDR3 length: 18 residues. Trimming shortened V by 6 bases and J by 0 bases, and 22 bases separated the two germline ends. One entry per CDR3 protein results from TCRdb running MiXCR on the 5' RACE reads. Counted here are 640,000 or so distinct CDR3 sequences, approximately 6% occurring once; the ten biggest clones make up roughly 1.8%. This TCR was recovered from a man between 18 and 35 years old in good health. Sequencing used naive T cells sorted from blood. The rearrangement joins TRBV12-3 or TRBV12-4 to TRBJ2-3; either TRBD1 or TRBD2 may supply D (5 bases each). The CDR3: CASSHRGGLTSSTDTQYF. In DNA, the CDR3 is TGTGCCAGCAGCCACCGGGGCGGGCTCACTTCTAGCACAGATACGCAGTATTTT.